The T cell receptor (beta chain) described here comes from a study of beta chain features in type 1 diabetes. In the study overall: All samples yielded some 110 million examined sorted cells.

Investigators reverse transcribed all isolated RNA, so they sequenced expressed TCRB transcripts. Produced via immunoSEQ multiplex PCR; TCRdb's table is partial and in-frame only. The repertoire holds 140,000 or so clones, with more than 9% as singletons. General study findings and limits: The study found moderately but significantly shorter TCRB CDR3s in all four CD4+ subsets of Type 1 diabetes patients. It was among patients, rather than healthy donors, that naive, central memory and Treg TCRB repertoires appeared more similar.

A remark on this clone: Antigen unknown.

CDR3 length equals 14 residues. Trimming took off 3 bases at V and 4 bases at J, with 10 bases between the two ends. Germline values: CDR1 LNHNV, CDR2 YYDKDF (reference sequence). This receptor was taken from a man younger than 35 in good health. Sequencing was performed on naive CD4+ T cells from blood. The rearrangement uses TRBV15 and TRBJ1-5, with D possibly being TRBD1 (5 bases). The CDR3 nucleotides are TGTGCCACCAGCAGGGTGGGGGGGAATCAGCCCCAGCATTTT. This sequence encodes CATSRVGGNQPQHF.